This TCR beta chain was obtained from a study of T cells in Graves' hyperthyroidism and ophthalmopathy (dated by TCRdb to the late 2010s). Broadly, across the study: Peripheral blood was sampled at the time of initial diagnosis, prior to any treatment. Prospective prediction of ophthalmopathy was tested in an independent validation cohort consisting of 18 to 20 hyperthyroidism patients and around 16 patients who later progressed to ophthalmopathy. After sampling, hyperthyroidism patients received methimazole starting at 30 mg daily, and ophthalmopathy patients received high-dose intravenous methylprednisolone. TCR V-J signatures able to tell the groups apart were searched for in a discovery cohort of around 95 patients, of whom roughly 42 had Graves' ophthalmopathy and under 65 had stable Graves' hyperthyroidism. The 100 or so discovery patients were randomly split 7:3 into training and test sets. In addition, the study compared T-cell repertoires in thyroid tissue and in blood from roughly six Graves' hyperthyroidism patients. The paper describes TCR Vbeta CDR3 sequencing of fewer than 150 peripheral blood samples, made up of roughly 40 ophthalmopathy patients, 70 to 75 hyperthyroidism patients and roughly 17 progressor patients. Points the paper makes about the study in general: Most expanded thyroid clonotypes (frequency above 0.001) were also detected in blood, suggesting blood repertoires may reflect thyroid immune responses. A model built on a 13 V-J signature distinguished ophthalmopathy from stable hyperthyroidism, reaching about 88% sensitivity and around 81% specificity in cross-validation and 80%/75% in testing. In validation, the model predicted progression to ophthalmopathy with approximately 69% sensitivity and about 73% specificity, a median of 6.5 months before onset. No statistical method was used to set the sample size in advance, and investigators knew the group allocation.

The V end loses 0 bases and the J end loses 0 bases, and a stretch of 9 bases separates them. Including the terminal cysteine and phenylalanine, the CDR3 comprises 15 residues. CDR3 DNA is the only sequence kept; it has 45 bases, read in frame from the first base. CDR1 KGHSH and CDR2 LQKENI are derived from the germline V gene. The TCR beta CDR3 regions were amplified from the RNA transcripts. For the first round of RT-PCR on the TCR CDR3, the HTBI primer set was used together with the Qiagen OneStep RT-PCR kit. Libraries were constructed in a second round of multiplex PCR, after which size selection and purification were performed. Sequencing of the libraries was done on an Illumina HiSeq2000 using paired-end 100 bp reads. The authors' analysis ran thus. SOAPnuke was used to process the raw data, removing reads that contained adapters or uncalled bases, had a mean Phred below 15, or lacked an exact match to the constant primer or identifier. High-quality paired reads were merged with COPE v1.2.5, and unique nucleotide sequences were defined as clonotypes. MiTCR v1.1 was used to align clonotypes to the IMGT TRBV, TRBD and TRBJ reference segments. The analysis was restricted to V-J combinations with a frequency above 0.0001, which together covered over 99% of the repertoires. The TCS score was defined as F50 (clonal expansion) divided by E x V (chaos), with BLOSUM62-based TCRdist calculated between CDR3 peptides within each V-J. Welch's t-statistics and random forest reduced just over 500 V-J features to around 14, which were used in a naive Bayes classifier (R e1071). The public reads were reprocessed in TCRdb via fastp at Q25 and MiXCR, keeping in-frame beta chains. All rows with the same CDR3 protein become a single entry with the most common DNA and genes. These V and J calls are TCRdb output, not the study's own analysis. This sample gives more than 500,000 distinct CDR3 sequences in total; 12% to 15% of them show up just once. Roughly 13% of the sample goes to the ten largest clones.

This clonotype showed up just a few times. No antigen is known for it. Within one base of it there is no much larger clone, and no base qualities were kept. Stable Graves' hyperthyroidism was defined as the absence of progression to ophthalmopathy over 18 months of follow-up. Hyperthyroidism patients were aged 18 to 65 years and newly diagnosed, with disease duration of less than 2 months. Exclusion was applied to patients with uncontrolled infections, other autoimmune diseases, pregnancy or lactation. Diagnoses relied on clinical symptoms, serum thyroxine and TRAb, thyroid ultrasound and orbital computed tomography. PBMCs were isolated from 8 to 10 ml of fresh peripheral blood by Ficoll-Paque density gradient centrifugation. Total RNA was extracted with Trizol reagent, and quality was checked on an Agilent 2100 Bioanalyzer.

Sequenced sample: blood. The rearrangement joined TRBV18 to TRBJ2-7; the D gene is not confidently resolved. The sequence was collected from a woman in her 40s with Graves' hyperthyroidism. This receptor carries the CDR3 CASSPPHGFSYEQYF. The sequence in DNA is TGTGCCAGCTCACCACCGCACGGATTCTCCTACGAGCAGTACTTC.